A selection of T cell receptor beta chains follows, all from one sample in a study of identical twins. TCRdb called the 5' RACE reads again in MiXCR, with one record for every CDR3 protein. The sample carries a few hundred thousand distinct CDR3 sequences, approximately 14% recorded once. This same sample was also part of a study on yellow fever vaccine responses in identical twins.

Sequenced input: CD4+ T cells sorted from blood. These receptor sequences come from a woman aged 18-29 years in good health. CDR3s include the opening cysteine and the closing phenylalanine or tryptophan. A D gene is named only where the DNA matches it firmly. Where a row states a size, it is once, few, many or the class of an expanded clone; other rows omit it.

abundance: few; d_gene: TRBD2; j_gene: TRBJ2-1; v_gene: TRBV7-2; CDR3nt: TGTGCCAGCAGCTTAGCCAGCAGCGGGGGGGCTAGCAATGAGCAGTTCTTC; CDR3aa: CASSLASSGGASNEQFF
abundance: few; d_gene: TRBD2; j_gene: TRBJ2-7; v_gene: TRBV20-1; CDR3nt: TGCAGTGCCGTACTAGCGGGAGTTACCTACGAGCAGTACTTC; CDR3aa: CSAVLAGVTYEQYF
abundance: NA; d_gene: NA; j_gene: TRBJ2-5; v_gene: TRBV5-5; CDR3nt: TGTGCCAGCAGCTTGGGTGTCGGGGGGCTCACGGAGACCCAGTACTTC; CDR3aa: CASSLGVGGLTETQYF
abundance: NA; d_gene: NA; j_gene: TRBJ2-5; v_gene: TRBV12-3/TRBV12-4; CDR3nt: TGTGCCAGCAGCCGAGGACAGCTACTCGTCCAAGAGACCCAGTACTTC; CDR3aa: CASSRGQLLVQETQYF
abundance: few; d_gene: NA; j_gene: TRBJ2-6; v_gene: TRBV20-1; CDR3nt: TGCAGTGCAAAGGAGTCTGGGGCCAACGTCCTGACTTTC; CDR3aa: CSAKESGANVLTF
abundance: NA; d_gene: NA; j_gene: TRBJ2-3; v_gene: TRBV11-2; CDR3nt: TGTGCCAGCAGCTTAATATCGCGGGCCGGGGCAGATACGCAGTATTTT; CDR3aa: CASSLISRAGADTQYF
abundance: NA; d_gene: TRBD2; j_gene: TRBJ2-2; v_gene: TRBV30; CDR3nt: TGTGCCTGGAGTGGGGGTAGCGGGAGGGCCGGGGAGCTGTTTTTT; CDR3aa: CAWSGGSGRAGELFF
abundance: few; d_gene: NA; j_gene: TRBJ1-2; v_gene: TRBV27; CDR3nt: TGTGCCAGCAGTTTCGGCCAGGGAGTGAACTATGGCTACACCTTC; CDR3aa: CASSFGQGVNYGYTF
abundance: NA; d_gene: NA; j_gene: TRBJ2-7; v_gene: TRBV21-1; CDR3nt: TGTGCCAGCAGCAAAGGTCGGAGTGGAGAGCAGTACTTC; CDR3aa: CASSKGRSGEQYF
abundance: many; d_gene: NA; j_gene: TRBJ1-2; v_gene: TRBV3-1; CDR3nt: TGTGCCAGCAGCTCCCGATTCTATGGCTACACCTTC; CDR3aa: CASSSRFYGYTF
abundance: NA; d_gene: TRBD2; j_gene: TRBJ2-1; v_gene: TRBV3-1; CDR3nt: TGTGCCAGCGGGACTAGCGGAAACAATGAGCAGTTCTTC; CDR3aa: CASGTSGNNEQFF
abundance: many; d_gene: NA; j_gene: TRBJ1-5; v_gene: TRBV12-3/TRBV12-4; CDR3nt: TGTGCCAGCCAGGGGAGTGGGAGCAATCAGCCCCAGCATTTT; CDR3aa: CASQGSGSNQPQHF
abundance: many; d_gene: TRBD1; j_gene: TRBJ2-5; v_gene: TRBV29-1; CDR3nt: TGCAGCGCAACGGGACAGGGAGGTACCCAGTACTTC; CDR3aa: CSATGQGGTQYF
abundance: few; d_gene: NA; j_gene: TRBJ2-5; v_gene: TRBV20-1; CDR3nt: TGCAGTGCTAGAGGCGGGGTGAATTATGAGACCCAGTACTTC; CDR3aa: CSARGGVNYETQYF
abundance: once; d_gene: NA; j_gene: TRBJ1-1; v_gene: TRBV30; CDR3nt: TGTGCCTGGCTCAGGGGAGCGAACACTGAAGCTTTCTTT; CDR3aa: CAWLRGANTEAFF
abundance: NA; d_gene: NA; j_gene: TRBJ1-1; v_gene: TRBV29-1; CDR3nt: TGCAGCGTTAGGGGCAGGTCAAACACTGAAGCTTTCTTT; CDR3aa: CSVRGRSNTEAFF
abundance: few; d_gene: NA; j_gene: TRBJ2-1; v_gene: TRBV7-6; CDR3nt: TGTGCCAGCAGCCCCCGAGCGGAATTCTTATACAATGAGCAGTTCTTC; CDR3aa: CASSPRAEFLYNEQFF
abundance: few; d_gene: TRBD1; j_gene: TRBJ1-5; v_gene: TRBV6-2/TRBV6-3; CDR3nt: TGTGCCAGCAGTTACTTTGGGACAGGGGAGAATCAGCCCCAGCATTTT; CDR3aa: CASSYFGTGENQPQHF
abundance: few; d_gene: TRBD2; j_gene: TRBJ2-7; v_gene: TRBV6-1; CDR3nt: TGTGCCAGCAGAGCCCTAGCGGGATCCTACGAGCAGTACTTC; CDR3aa: CASRALAGSYEQYF
abundance: NA; d_gene: NA; j_gene: TRBJ1-5; v_gene: TRBV30; CDR3nt: TGTGCCTGGGGGGAAGGTCAGCCCCAGCATTTT; CDR3aa: CAWGEGQPQHF
abundance: many; d_gene: TRBD1; j_gene: TRBJ1-3; v_gene: TRBV12-3/TRBV12-4; CDR3nt: TGTGCCAGCAGCCTCACGGGACAGATCTCTGGAAACACCATATATTTT; CDR3aa: CASSLTGQISGNTIYF
abundance: once; d_gene: NA; j_gene: TRBJ2-3; v_gene: TRBV11-2; CDR3nt: TGTGCCAGCAGCTCTATGACTCGAGGGCGCGTAACAGATACGCAGTATTTT; CDR3aa: CASSSMTRGRVTDTQYF
abundance: NA; d_gene: NA; j_gene: TRBJ2-2; v_gene: TRBV29-1; CDR3nt: TGCAGCGTTGCCGGGACGGCGAACACCGGGGAGCTGTTTTTT; CDR3aa: CSVAGTANTGELFF
abundance: NA; d_gene: NA; j_gene: TRBJ2-7; v_gene: TRBV2; CDR3nt: TGTGCCACCCAGGGACAAGCCCTCTCCGAGCAGTACTTC; CDR3aa: CATQGQALSEQYF